These 7 T cell receptor beta chains were sequenced from one sample in a study of OX40 agonist ivuxolimab in advanced cancers. The method behind the library was the immunoSEQ multiplex PCR assay. TCRdb retrieved this table from immuneACCESS and kept in-frame rearrangements only. Not all clones are present; in checked studies, unresolved V genes account for under half, and no reason is known for the remainder. Within this sample are approximately 9,800 clones, with about 80% of them counted one time only. The top ten hold roughly 31% of the sample. This sample comprised CD4+ or CD8+ T cells sorted from blood, obtained in a trial of the OX40 agonist ivuxolimab. Source of these receptors: an adult with an advanced solid tumor such as melanoma, head and neck, liver or kidney cancer.

This clone was found once. This chain joins TRBV5-6 and TRBJ2-7; D could derive from TRBD1 or TRBD2 (6 bases each). The V end was cut by 6 bases, the J end by 3 bases, with 16 bases between. The germline V gene encodes CDR1 SGHDT and CDR2 YYEEEE. The CDR3 is made up of 14 amino acids. As DNA, the CDR3 is TGTGCCAGCACCCGGGCCCGGGGGCTCTACGAGCAGTACTTC. This sequence encodes CASTRARGLYEQYF.

This clone was found a few times. The V and J genes are TRBV28 and TRBJ1-2; perhaps TRBD1 as D (5 bases). The V end lost 2 bases, the J end lost 4 bases, and 11 bases lay between the germline ends. In germline, CDR1 is MDHEN, CDR2 SYDVKM. CDR3 length equals 14 residues. The CDR3: CASSLTGSAYGYTF. CDR3 in DNA: TGTGCCAGCAGTTTAACAGGATCTGCCTATGGCTACACCTTC.

This chain links TRBV4-1 with TRBJ2-3; no reliable D call. The CDR3 covers 13 residues. Germline-derived CDR1 and CDR2 are MGHRA and YSYEKL. With 0 bases removed from V and 7 bases from J, the gap between germline ends came to 8 bases. CDR3 loop: CASSQDWVNTQYF. CDR3 sequence (DNA): TGCGCCAGCAGCCAAGATTGGGTGAATACGCAGTATTTT.

This clone was detected a few times. The CDR3 loop reads CASSVWGTDTQYF. The CDR3, as DNA: TGTGCCAGCAGTGTATGGGGCACAGATACGCAGTATTTT. The J gene is TRBJ2-3, the V gene TRBV2; D is unclear. Germline V gives CDR1 SNHLY, CDR2 FYNNEI. The CDR3 contains 13 residues. Trimming left V 4 bases short and J 1 base short, with 6 bases between.

The J gene is TRBJ2-7, the V gene TRBV27; D remains unclear. Germline lookup yields CDR1 MNHEY and CDR2 SMNVEV (reference sequence). Trimming left V 1 base short and J 2 bases short, with 12 bases between. CDR3 size: 15 residues. The CDR3 spells CASSLFSHVPYEQYF. In nucleotides, the CDR3 is TGTGCCAGCAGTTTATTTTCCCACGTTCCCTACGAGCAGTACTTC.

This clone was recorded once. The V and J genes are TRBV9 and TRBJ1-1, with TRBD1 matching 7 bases. There are 14 residues in the CDR3. The V segment lost 6 bases and the J segment 3 bases; nucleotides outside the gene matches: 8. Germline CDR1 and CDR2: SGDLS and YYNGEE. CDR3 sequence reads: CASTRGGWDTEAFF. CDR3 coding DNA: TGTGCCAGCACAAGAGGGGGCTGGGACACTGAAGCTTTCTTT.

The count of this clone is one. The chain employs TRBV27 and TRBJ2-7; 9 bases map to TRBD2. The germline V gene has CDR1 MNHEY and CDR2 SMNVEV (reference sequence). The CDR3 spans 15 residues. Trimming at V came to 3 bases and at J to 2 bases, leaving 5 bases not matched to a gene. CDR3 sequence reads: CASSFRLAETYEQYF. CDR3 coding DNA: TGTGCCAGCAGTTTCCGACTAGCGGAGACCTACGAGCAGTACTTC.